The rows below give T cell receptor beta chains drawn from one sample of a study of cytomegalovirus exposure and HLA in healthy donors. Sequencing was performed with immunoSEQ multiplex PCR; in TCRdb, only in-frame clones are kept and a portion is missing. The table includes roughly 200,000 clones, approximately 82% detected once. The source material was PBMCs. The source is a woman between 40 and 55 years old in good health and CMV-seronegative. Each CDR3 is given with its conserved first and last residue. A D gene is named only where the DNA matches it firmly.

j_gene,d_gene,v_gene,CDR3aa,CDR3nt
TRBJ2-2,TRBD1,TRBV10-1,CASSGTGGTGELFF,TGCGCCAGCAGTGGCACAGGGGGCACCGGGGAGCTGTTTTTT
TRBJ2-5,.,TRBV4-1,CASSQGQLAQETQYF,TGCGCCAGCAGCCAAGGTCAACTAGCCCAAGAGACCCAGTACTTC
TRBJ2-5,TRBD1,TRBV4-2,CASSLDGTGVQETQYF,TGTGCCAGCAGCCTAGACGGGACAGGGGTCCAAGAGACCCAGTACTTC
TRBJ1-5,TRBD1,TRBV6-5,CASSPSGTGGQPQHF,TGTGCCAGCAGCCCCTCAGGGACAGGGGGCCAGCCCCAGCATTTT
TRBJ1-2,TRBD1,TRBV5-1,CASSLVGTAFPNYGYTF,TGCGCCAGCAGCTTGGTGGGGACAGCCTTTCCTAACTATGGCTACACCTTC
TRBJ1-6,.,TRBV10-3,CAISESRGGTYSPLHF,TGTGCCATCAGTGAGTCGCGCGGGGGCACCTATTCACCCCTCCACTTT
TRBJ1-4,.,TRBV7-2,CASSLQPGAGEKLFF,TGTGCCAGCAGTTTGCAGCCAGGGGCTGGTGAAAAACTGTTTTTT
TRBJ2-7,TRBD1,TRBV18,CASSLTGGSDEQYF,TGTGCCAGCTCCCTGACAGGGGGATCGGACGAGCAGTACTTC
TRBJ1-1,TRBD1,TRBV5-1,CASRQGRNTEAFF,TGCGCCAGCAGACAGGGGAGGAACACTGAAGCTTTCTTT
TRBJ1-1,.,TRBV18,CASSPLLQGLDTEAFF,TGTGCCAGCTCACCACTCTTACAGGGATTAGACACTGAAGCTTTCTTT